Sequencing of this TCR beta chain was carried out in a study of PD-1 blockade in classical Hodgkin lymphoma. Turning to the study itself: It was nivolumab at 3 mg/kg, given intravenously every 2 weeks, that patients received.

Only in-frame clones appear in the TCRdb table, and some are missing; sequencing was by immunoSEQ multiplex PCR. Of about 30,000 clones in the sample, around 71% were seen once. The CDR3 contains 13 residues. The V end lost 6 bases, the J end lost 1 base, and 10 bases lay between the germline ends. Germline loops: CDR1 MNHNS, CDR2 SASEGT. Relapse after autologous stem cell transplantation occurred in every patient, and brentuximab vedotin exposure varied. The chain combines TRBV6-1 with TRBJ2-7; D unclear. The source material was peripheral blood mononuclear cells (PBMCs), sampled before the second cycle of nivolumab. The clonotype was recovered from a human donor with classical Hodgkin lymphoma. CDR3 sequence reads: CASREQLSYEQYF. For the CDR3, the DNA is TGTGCCAGCAGAGAACAGCTTTCCTACGAGCAGTACTTC.